Following are 14 T cell receptor beta chains from one sample sequenced in a study of T cells after yellow fever vaccination (dated by TCRdb to about 2019). The treatment or condition label, as the study defines it: live attenuated yellow fever vaccine strain. The method behind the library was 5' RACE. The run used an Illumina HiSeq 2500. TCRdb cleaned the public reads at Q25 with fastp, built clones with MiXCR and kept in-frame beta chains. Rows are combined by CDR3 protein, so each entry shows the most common genes and DNA. The sample includes hundreds of thousands of distinct CDR3 sequences, with roughly an eighth observed a single time. The ten biggest clones cover about 15% of the sample. This sample comprised PBMCs, obtained on the day of the yellow fever booster vaccination. These receptors were obtained from a man aged 25 to 45 who received the YFV17D yellow fever vaccine.

The chain carries TRBV5-1 and TRBJ2-6; TRBD2 agrees at 7 bases. V was pared by 3 bases and J by 0 bases, with 6 bases of the junction left unmatched. Germline-derived CDR1 and CDR2 are SGHRS and YFSETQ. The CDR3 is made up of 17 amino acids. This CDR3 is CASSSRSGNSGANVLTF. The CDR3 DNA follows: TGCGCCAGCAGCTCCCGAAGCGGGAACTCTGGGGCCAACGTCCTGACTTTC.

This chain connects TRBV27 to TRBJ1-6, with 8 positions matching TRBD1. This CDR3 region has 13 residues. Germline CDR1 MNHEY, CDR2 SMNVEV (reference sequence). After removal of 8 bases from V and 10 bases from J, the junction contained 7 bases not matched to a gene. The CDR3 loop is CASLGQGGSPLHF. The CDR3 DNA reads TGTGCCAGCCTAGGACAGGGTGGCTCACCCCTCCACTTT.

The gene calls are TRBV6-1 and TRBJ2-7; the D gene is possibly TRBD1 (5 bases). Germline assignment: CDR1 MNHNS and CDR2 SASEGT. The V and J ends lost 9 bases and 2 bases respectively, with 20 bases between them. The CDR3 sequence is 15 residues long. The CDR3 nucleotides read TGTGCCAGACTAAAGTCGCAGGGCTACCCCTACGAGCAGTACTTC. Translation gives CARLKSQGYPYEQYF.

This clonotype was counted only a few times. The rearrangement uses TRBV6-2 or TRBV6-3 and TRBJ2-5; D is unclear. With 8 bases removed from V and 7 bases from J, the gap between germline ends came to 17 bases. Germline CDR1 is MNHEY and CDR2 is SVGEGT. The CDR3 is made up of 13 amino acids. The CDR3 bases are TGTGCCAGCGGGATTATGGTTGACGGGACCCAGTACTTC. Translated: CASGIMVDGTQYF.

The V gene is TRBV27, the J gene TRBJ2-3; 9 bases are a match to TRBD2. Germline values: CDR1 MNHEY, CDR2 SMNVEV (reference sequence). The junction had 13 bases not matched to a gene; V was cut back by 6 bases and J by 6 bases. The CDR3 is 16 residues long. CDR3 sequence (DNA): TGTGCCAGCAGGCCGCAGGGACTAGCCTCCTCTGATACGCAGTATTTT. This encodes CASRPQGLASSDTQYF.

This clonotype was detected only a few times. This chain uses TRBV29-1 with TRBJ2-3; TRBD2 matches 10 bases. The CDR3 runs to 14 residues. Losses at the gene ends were 4 bases for V and 6 bases for J; bases not matched to a gene: 7. CDR1 is SQVTM and CDR2 is ANQGSEA in the germline V gene. The CDR3: CSVATTSGQDTQYF. The CDR3 DNA reads as TGCAGCGTTGCCACGACTAGCGGGCAGGATACGCAGTATTTT.

The table lists this clonotype with a few counts. The V gene is TRBV7-6, the J gene TRBJ2-7, with 7 bases identical to TRBD2. The CDR3 has 14 amino acids. J gave up 5 bases and V 1 base, and 5 bases lay outside the gene matches. Germline V gene sequence: CDR1 SGHVS, CDR2 FNYEAQ. DNA of the CDR3: TGTGCCAGCAGCTTAGTCGCGGGAGATCACGAGCAGTACTTC. Its protein is CASSLVAGDHEQYF.

The chain recombines TRBV19 with TRBJ2-7, with D possibly matching TRBD2 (5 bases). V dropped 3 bases and J dropped 0 bases, with 15 bases sitting between them. The V gene's germline CDR1 is LNHDA and CDR2 SQIVND (reference sequence). The CDR3 totals 16 residues. CDR3 nucleotides: TGTGCCAGTAGTATGACGGGAAAAGTAATCTCCTACGAGCAGTACTTC. Its protein product is CASSMTGKVISYEQYF.

In its sample, this clonotype was seen a few times. This rearrangement joins TRBV24-1 to TRBJ2-3; TRBD2 matches at 13 bases. The CDR3 has 18 amino acids. CDR1 is KGHDR and CDR2 is SFDVKD in the germline V gene. V lost 11 bases and J lost 4; bases outside the gene matches: 17. CDR3 sequence (DNA): TGTGCCAGCGCTCGGACTAGCGGGAGTTCCCGTCAAGCAGATACGCAGTATTTT. It specifies CASARTSGSSRQADTQYF.

This clonotype was seen ten or more times. This chain connects TRBV5-5 to TRBJ2-7; the D call may be TRBD1 or TRBD2 (5 bases each). The CDR3 length is 15 residues. Germline assignment: CDR1 SGHKS and CDR2 YYEKEE (reference sequence). V was shortened by 0 bases and J by 1 base, with 11 bases between the two germline ends. The CDR3 is CASSLAGTSSYEQYF. CDR3 bases: TGTGCCAGCAGCTTGGCCGGGACCTCATCCTACGAGCAGTACTTC.

The sample holds many counts of this clonotype. This chain links TRBV7-2 with TRBJ2-5, with D uncertain. CDR1 and CDR2 (germline): SGHTA, FQGNSA. The CDR3 is made up of 14 amino acids. Deletions cut 1 base from V and 1 base from J, with 7 bases between. CDR3: CASSLGVIQETQYF. The CDR3 bases are TGTGCCAGCAGCTTAGGTGTCATCCAAGAGACCCAGTACTTC.

This clonotype was recorded many times. The J gene is TRBJ2-5, the V gene TRBV19; 9 bases fit TRBD2. Germline assignment: CDR1 LNHDA and CDR2 SQIVND (reference sequence). This CDR3 has 15 residues. V lost 5 bases, J lost 5 bases, and 9 bases stayed unmatched. The CDR3 spells CASSPRGLAGETQYF. CDR3 nucleotide sequence: TGTGCCAGTAGTCCAAGGGGACTAGCAGGCGAGACCCAGTACTTC.

This clonotype occurred many times. This chain links TRBV7-6 with TRBJ1-5, with a tentative D call TRBD1 (5 bases). V lost 3 bases and J 6 bases, leaving 9 bases between the germline ends. The CDR3 runs to 13 residues. Per germline, CDR1 SGHVS and CDR2 FNYEAQ. The CDR3 spells CASSLQGGQPQHF. The CDR3 region has the DNA TGTGCCAGCAGCTTGCAGGGTGGTCAGCCCCAGCATTTT.

This clonotype has a handful of counts. The rearrangement joins TRBV29-1 to TRBJ2-5, with unresolved D. Trimming pared 1 base from V and 2 bases from J, leaving 8 bases between. This CDR3 has 13 residues. Germline loops: CDR1 SQVTM, CDR2 ANQGSEA. The CDR3 spells CSVEGHLQETQYF. CDR3 coding DNA: TGCAGCGTTGAAGGACACCTGCAAGAGACCCAGTACTTC.